One T cell receptor beta chain is described in this entry. Its antigen is not known. Sorted-subset replicate PCR reactions were performed with approximately 190 ng DNA, corresponding to roughly 30,000 T cell genomes. Sequencing used immunoSEQ multiplex PCR; TCRdb keeps in-frame clones, though not all of them. This sample has some 2.4 million clones, with under 95% found just once. These data come from a study of shared clonotypes between healthy human individuals. General study findings and limits: Shared across a few donors were approximately 5% of the naive CD4 clonotypes. When compared with the clonotypes that were shared by all four sorted-subset donors, the non-shared clonotypes turned out to have lower generation probabilities.

The CDR3 contains 17 residues. V was pared by 3 bases and J by 5 bases, with 10 bases of the junction left unmatched. Germline-derived CDR1 and CDR2 are LGHNA and YSLEER. This chain joins TRBV4-3 and TRBJ2-1, with 10 bases lining up with TRBD2. Sample: naive CD4+ T cells from PBMCs. As for subset: CD45RA+ positively selected. This TCR was recovered from a man aged 18 to 29 in good health. Some clones in this sample may be carry-over from other donors' samples. The CDR3 sequence is CASSQALASGSHNEQFF. For the CDR3, the DNA is TGCGCCAGCAGCCAGGCCCTTGCTAGCGGGAGCCACAATGAGCAGTTCTTC.